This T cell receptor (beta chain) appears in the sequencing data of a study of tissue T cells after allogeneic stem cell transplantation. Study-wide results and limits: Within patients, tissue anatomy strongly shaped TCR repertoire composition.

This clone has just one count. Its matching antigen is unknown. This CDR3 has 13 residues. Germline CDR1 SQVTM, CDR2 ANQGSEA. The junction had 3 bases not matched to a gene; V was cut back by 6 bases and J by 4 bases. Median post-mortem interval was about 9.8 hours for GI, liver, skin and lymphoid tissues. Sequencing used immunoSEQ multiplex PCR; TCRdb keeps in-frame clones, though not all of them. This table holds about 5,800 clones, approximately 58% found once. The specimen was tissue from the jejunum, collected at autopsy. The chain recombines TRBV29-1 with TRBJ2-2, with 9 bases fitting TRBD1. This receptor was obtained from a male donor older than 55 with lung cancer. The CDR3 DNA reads TGCAGCGTGACAGGGGGACCCACCGGGGAGCTGTTTTTT. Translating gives CSVTGGPTGELFF.